This T cell receptor beta chain came from a study of blood T cells in healthy people across ages. About the research overall: For every two T cells, template switching captured about one barcoded beta molecule. Study-level results: In long-lived donors, naive CD4+ cell counts and diversity exceeded those of aged donors. Older age went with lower TCR beta diversity per million T cells, in a roughly linear way.

Researchers report isolating at least 7 million PBMCs per sample. Germline CDR1 MGHDK, CDR2 SYGVNS. V lost 0 bases and J lost 9; bases outside the gene matches: 8. The CDR3 spans 16 residues. A J-beta primer mix and a sample-barcoded 5' primer were used in a second PCR of roughly 6 to 11 cycles. In TCRdb, the 5' RACE reads were re-called with MiXCR into one record per CDR3 protein. The sample carries roughly 860,000 distinct CDR3 sequences, around 62% recorded once. On this clonotype itself: The antigen remains unidentified.

This sequence was found in a man aged 25-45 years in good health. This chain uses TRBV25-1 with TRBJ2-1; 10 bases line up with TRBD2. The sequencing sample was made of blood. CDR3 sequence (DNA): TGTGCCAGCAGTGAATATAAGAGCGGGGGGGATGGTGAGCAGTTCTTC. Residues: CASSEYKSGGDGEQFF.